The source of this T cell receptor (beta chain) is a study of CD8 T cells in Susac syndrome. Across the study: There were Susac syndrome patients who were therapy-naive at blood draw, others on corticosteroids, and others on intravenous immunoglobulin alone.

From germline, CDR1 is MNHEY and CDR2 SMNVEV (reference sequence). CDR3 length: 15 residues. Trimming cost V 5 bases and J 8 bases, with 16 bases left between them. With random hexamers, 0.5 to 1 ug RNA was reverse transcribed. immunoSEQ multiplex PCR amplified TCR beta CDR3 across 54 Vbeta, 13 Jbeta. TCRdb re-called the immunoSEQ multiplex PCR reads with MiXCR, one entry per CDR3 protein. The sample records some 210,000 distinct CDR3 sequences, less than 95% being singletons. The chain joins TRBV27 to TRBJ1-6, with a possible D match to TRBD1 (5 bases). Sequencing was done on a sample of CD4+ T cells from PBMCs. The sequence was collected from a human donor with Susac syndrome. CDR3 region: CASSGTGLTDSPLHF. CDR3 nucleotides: TGTGCCAGCAGTGGAACGGGACTCACAGATTCACCCCTCCACTTT.